This T cell receptor beta chain was sequenced in a study of blood T cells in healthy people across ages. Next came a second PCR, run for about 7 to 12 cycles, which used a sample-barcoded 5' primer along with a J-beta primer mix. MiXCR, run by TCRdb on the 5' RACE reads, gives a single entry per CDR3 protein. Of hundreds of thousands of distinct CDR3 sequences in the sample, 58% are singletons; the top ten hold about two fifths. Germline loops: CDR1 DFQATT, CDR2 SNEGSKA (reference sequence). V was clipped by 6 bases and J by 1 base, with 10 bases between them. The CDR3 extends over 13 amino acids. Sequenced material: blood. The TCR sequence derives from a man between 60 and 75 years old in good health. The V gene is TRBV20-1, the J gene TRBJ2-1; D call uncertain. CDR3 amino acids: CSAPTLSYNEQFF. The CDR3 region has the DNA TGCAGTGCCCCAACCTTATCCTACAATGAGCAGTTCTTC.